The 27 T cell receptor beta chains below all came from one sample that was sequenced in a study of naive and memory T cell subsets. Both TRBC1 and TRBC2 were covered by a beta constant-region primer of two equimolar oligonucleotides. From the UMI-ligation and nested PCR reads, TCRdb called clonotypes with MiXCR, one entry per CDR3 protein. Of under 100,000 distinct CDR3 sequences listed, roughly 7% are singletons. Sequenced material: central memory CD4+ T cells from blood. The source of these receptors is a human donor in good health.

The chain links TRBV28 to TRBJ2-7; D may be TRBD1 (6 bases). Germline loops: CDR1 MDHEN, CDR2 SYDVKM. The CDR3 runs to 13 residues. V was trimmed by 5 bases and J by 2 bases, leaving 10 bases between them. This CDR3 is CASSTRQAYEQYF. As DNA, the CDR3 is TGTGCCAGCAGTACACGACAGGCCTACGAGCAGTACTTC.

This clonotype was counted many times. The V gene is TRBV7-2, the J gene TRBJ2-7; D is perhaps TRBD1 (5 bases). V gave up 2 bases and J gave up 5 bases, with 7 bases separating them. Germline values: CDR1 SGHTA, CDR2 FQGNSA. The CDR3 is made up of 12 amino acids. The CDR3 DNA reads TGTGCCAGCAGCTTACAGGGCCACGAGCAGTACTTC. Residues: CASSLQGHEQYF.

Only a few counts were recorded for this clonotype. This chain links TRBV11-2 with TRBJ2-2, with D perhaps TRBD2 (5 bases). The CDR3 sequence is 15 residues long. Germline V gene data show CDR1 as SGHAT and CDR2 as FQNNGV. V dropped 4 bases and J dropped 5 bases, with 14 bases sitting between them. This CDR3 is CASSSPRTGTGELFF. The CDR3 DNA follows: TGTGCCAGCAGCTCCCCCCGGACGGGAACCGGGGAGCTGTTTTTT.

This clonotype was seen only a few times. The gene calls are TRBV7-2 and TRBJ2-3; no clear D gene. Germline V gene lookup returns CDR1 SGHTA and CDR2 FQGNSA. The length of the CDR3 is 14 residues. The V end lost 3 bases, the J end lost 2 bases, and 9 bases lay between the germline ends. CDR3 DNA sequence: TGTGCCAGCAGCTTCGGTTGGTTCACAGATACGCAGTATTTT. Translation gives CASSFGWFTDTQYF.

This clonotype was observed many times. V and J are TRBV7-6 and TRBJ1-2; D not certain. Germline CDR1 and CDR2: SGHVS and FNYEAQ. The CDR3 contains 14 residues. Trimming left V 1 base short and J 4 bases short, with 10 bases between. This chain's CDR3 is CASSLGSDSYGYTF. The CDR3 DNA follows: TGTGCCAGCAGCTTAGGGAGCGATTCCTATGGCTACACCTTC.

This clonotype occurred many times. The chain links TRBV27 to TRBJ2-7; 9 nucleotides agree with TRBD2. The CDR3 has 14 amino acids. From germline, CDR1 is MNHEY and CDR2 SMNVEV (reference sequence). The V and J ends lost 6 bases and 6 bases, in that order; junction bases with no gene match: 9. CDR3 coding DNA: TGTGCCAGCAGACACCTAGCGGGAACCGGCGAGCAGTACTTC. Amino acids: CASRHLAGTGEQYF.

There are many counts of this clonotype. The chain has TRBV5-1 and TRBJ1-2; D remains ambiguous. CDR1 and CDR2 from the germline V gene are SGHRS and YFSETQ. Trimming removed 4 bases at V and 5 bases at J, with 15 bases between. The length of the CDR3 is 14 residues. For the CDR3, the DNA is TGCGCCAGCAGCCTGAAGGTCGGAGGGTATGGCTACACCTTC. Its protein is CASSLKVGGYGYTF.

This clonotype was counted ten times or more. This chain's CDR3 is CASKPRSYNEQFF. DNA for the CDR3: TGTGCCAGCAAACCCCGTTCCTACAATGAGCAGTTCTTC. The chain combines TRBV27 with TRBJ2-1; D unclear. V gave up 7 bases and J gave up 1 base, with 8 bases separating them. This CDR3 contains 13 residues. Germline CDR1 is MNHEY and CDR2 is SMNVEV (reference sequence).

The genes are TRBV12-3 or TRBV12-4 and TRBJ2-4; 12 bases are shared with TRBD1. The CDR3 length is 19 residues. Unmatched junction bases numbered 10, after V lost 4 bases and J lost 0 bases. Written as DNA, the CDR3 is TGTGCCAGCAGTTCCAGGGACAGGGGGCTATTACTAGCCAAAAACATTCAGTACTTC. This translates into CASSSRDRGLLLAKNIQYF.

This clonotype was observed at least ten times. This chain connects TRBV14 to TRBJ1-2; 9 positions match TRBD1. Germline V gene data show CDR1 as SGHDN and CDR2 as FVKESK. Unmatched junction bases numbered 6, after V lost 6 bases and J lost 7 bases. There are 13 residues in the CDR3. The CDR3 DNA reads as TGTGCCAGCAGAGGGGACAGGGAGTTTGGCTACACCTTC. The encoded protein is CASRGDREFGYTF. The variable domain in full, with the rest retrieved from reference TRBV14 and TRBJ1-2, is EAGVTQFPSHSVIEKGQTVTLRCDPISGHDNLYWYRRVMGKEIKFLLHFVKESKQDESGMPNNRFLAERTGGTYSTLKVQPAELEDSGVYFCASRGDREFGYTFGSGTRLTVV.

Comment on this clonotype: A much larger clone differs from this one at a single base, so this may be a read error. This chain links TRBV29-1 with TRBJ2-1; D is perhaps TRBD1 or TRBD2 (5 bases each). Germline CDR1 reads SQVTM; CDR2 reads ANQGSEA. The CDR3 length is 14 residues. The germline V and J ends were trimmed by 6 bases and 4 bases, with 16 bases remaining between them. The CDR3 loop is CSVTPRGLYNEQFF. The CDR3 coding sequence is TGCAGCGTCACACCCCGGGGCCTGTACAATGAGCAGTTCTTC.

This clonotype was observed many times. This chain uses TRBV28 with TRBJ1-5; a possible D gene is TRBD1 (6 bases). Germline CDR1 is MDHEN and CDR2 is SYDVKM. V lost 9 bases and J lost 1, with 10 bases in between. This CDR3 spans 13 amino acids. The CDR3 DNA reads TGTGCCAGTGAAAGGGGGAGCAATCAGCCCCAGCATTTT. Protein product: CASERGSNQPQHF.

This clonotype was seen ten or more times. V and J are TRBV29-1 and TRBJ2-1; D possibly matches TRBD1 or TRBD2 (5 bases each). The CDR3 runs to 13 residues. The germline V gene has CDR1 SQVTM and CDR2 ANQGSEA. Deletions cut 7 bases from V and 6 bases from J, with 16 bases between. This CDR3 is CSGGTGTGNEQFF. For the CDR3, the DNA is TGCAGCGGCGGCACGGGGACCGGCAATGAGCAGTTCTTC.

V usage is TRBV16 and J usage is TRBJ1-2, with D hard to call. This CDR3 is 17 amino acids long. Germline V CDR1 and CDR2: KGHSY, FQNENV. The V end was cut by 7 bases, the J end by 5 bases, with 26 bases between. CDR3 region: CASTTHRLSGSGYGYTF. The CDR3 DNA reads as TGTGCCAGCACCACCCATCGGCTCTCGGGGAGCGGATATGGCTACACCTTC.

This clonotype has a count of ten or more. The chain employs TRBV2 and TRBJ2-3, with a possible D match to TRBD2 (6 bases). This CDR3 has 15 amino acids. V was pared by 4 bases and J by 4 bases, with 15 bases between. The germline V gene has CDR1 SNHLY and CDR2 FYNNEI. The CDR3 is CASSGRELAPDTQYF. The CDR3 region has the DNA TGTGCCAGCAGTGGGAGGGAGCTAGCTCCAGATACGCAGTATTTT.

The sample holds many counts of this clonotype. The V call is TRBV7-2, the J call TRBJ2-3, with D hard to call. CDR1 is SGHTA, CDR2 FQGNSA, per germline. Trimming removed 7 bases at V and 1 base at J, with 15 bases between. This CDR3 is 15 amino acids long. CDR3 sequence reads: CASTVTLRGTDTQYF. In DNA form, the CDR3 reads TGTGCCAGCACCGTGACTCTCCGGGGCACAGATACGCAGTATTTT. Full variable domain (rest looked up from reference TRBV7-2 and TRBJ2-3): GAGVSQSPSNKVTEKGKDVELRCDPISGHTALYWYRQSLGQGLEFLIYFQGNSAPDKSGLPSDRFSAERTGGSVSTLTIQRTQQEDSAVYLCASTVTLRGTDTQYFGPGTRLTVL.

This clonotype was observed a few times. The chain couples TRBV19 to TRBJ2-1, with 7 nucleotides matching TRBD2. Germline lookup yields CDR1 LNHDA and CDR2 SQIVND (reference sequence). CDR3 length: 15 residues. V lost 6 bases to trimming and J lost 4 bases; unmatched junction nucleotides: 9. DNA for the CDR3: TGTGCCAGTAGGAGAGGCGGGAGAGATTACAATGAGCAGTTCTTC. It is translated as CASRRGGRDYNEQFF.

This chain joins TRBV12-3 or TRBV12-4 and TRBJ1-4, with 9 bases matching TRBD1. V trimming: 5 bases; J trimming: 6 bases; junction bases outside the gene matches: 10. The CDR3 loop spans 16 amino acids. The CDR3 here is CASSAQMGQGDEKLFF. The CDR3 DNA sequence: TGTGCCAGCAGTGCTCAGATGGGACAGGGAGATGAAAAACTGTTTTTT.

In its sample, this clonotype was seen many times. The gene calls are TRBV7-2 and TRBJ2-3, with 8 bases fitting TRBD2. The trim removed 5 bases at V and 5 bases at J, leaving 15 bases unmatched. This CDR3 has 17 amino acids. CDR1 and CDR2 (germline): SGHTA, FQGNSA. The CDR3 DNA sequence: TGTGCCAGCAGCCCTCATAGCGGGGCCACCGCTAAAGATACGCAGTATTTT. It specifies CASSPHSGATAKDTQYF. The complete variable domain, with remaining parts taken from reference TRBV7-2 and TRBJ2-3, reads GAGVSQSPSNKVTEKGKDVELRCDPISGHTALYWYRQSLGQGLEFLIYFQGNSAPDKSGLPSDRFSAERTGGSVSTLTIQRTQQEDSAVYLCASSPHSGATAKDTQYFGPGTRLTVL.

In its sample, this clonotype was seen many times. This sequence joins TRBV12-3 or TRBV12-4 and TRBJ1-2; no clear D. This CDR3 is built from 14 residues. The germline V and J ends were trimmed by 3 bases and 7 bases, with 15 bases remaining between them. CDR3: CASSLALTASGYTF. In nucleotides, the CDR3 is TGTGCCAGCAGTTTGGCCCTCACCGCGAGTGGCTACACCTTC.

This clonotype came up many times. The chain is built from TRBV5-1 and TRBJ2-3, with 12 bases identical to TRBD2. This CDR3 comprises 15 residues. V dropped 0 bases and J dropped 4; count of bases not matched to a gene: 0. Germline loops: CDR1 SGHRS, CDR2 YFSETQ. The CDR3 reads CASSLGLAGADTQYF. As DNA, the CDR3 is TGCGCCAGCAGCTTGGGACTAGCGGGGGCAGATACGCAGTATTTT. The variable domain in full, completed from reference TRBV5-1 and TRBJ2-3, reads KAGVTQTPRYLIKTRGQQVTLSCSPISGHRSVSWYQQTPGQGLQFLFEYFSETQRNKGNFPGRFSGRQFSNSRSEMNVSTLELGDSALYLCASSLGLAGADTQYFGPGTRLTVL.

The sample holds many counts of this clonotype. V gene TRBV28 combines with J gene TRBJ2-4; 10 nucleotides agree with TRBD1. Trimming at V came to 7 bases and at J to 2 bases, leaving 11 bases not matched to a gene. CDR1 is MDHEN, CDR2 SYDVKM, per germline. This CDR3 region has 17 residues. The chain's CDR3 is CASTPAGTGVSKNIQYF. The CDR3 nucleotides read TGTGCCAGCACCCCGGCCGGGACAGGGGTTTCCAAAAACATTCAGTACTTC.

This clonotype was counted at least ten times. The gene calls are TRBV12-3 or TRBV12-4 and TRBJ2-3; D assignment may be TRBD1 or TRBD2 (5 bases each). The germline V and J ends were trimmed by 5 bases and 2 bases, with 11 bases remaining between them. The CDR3 is made up of 14 amino acids. The CDR3 is CASSRDQLTDTQYF. The CDR3 DNA follows: TGTGCCAGCAGTCGGGACCAACTCACAGATACGCAGTATTTT.

This clonotype has at least ten counts. The gene calls are TRBV20-1 and TRBJ1-3; no clear D gene. V lost 5 bases and J 0 bases, leaving 11 bases between the germline ends. From germline, CDR1 is DFQATT and CDR2 SNEGSKA (reference sequence). This CDR3 comprises 14 residues. The CDR3 DNA follows: TGCAGTGCTGCAAAAATCAGCTCTGGAAACACCATATATTTT. This sequence encodes CSAAKISSGNTIYF.

This clonotype was recorded at least ten times. The chain is built from TRBV29-1 and TRBJ2-5, with D possibly TRBD2 on 6 matching bases. Trimming took 5 bases from V and 1 from J, leaving 8 bases between them. From germline, CDR1 is SQVTM and CDR2 ANQGSEA. This CDR3 contains 12 residues. The CDR3 sequence is CSVHGSQETQYF. DNA of the CDR3: TGCAGCGTTCACGGGAGCCAAGAGACCCAGTACTTC. Supplemented by reference TRBV29-1 and TRBJ2-5, the full variable domain reads SAVISQKPSRDICQRGTSLTIQCQVDSQVTMMFWYRQQPGQSLTLIATANQGSEATYESGFVIDKFPISRPNLTFSTLTVSNMSPEDSSIYLCSVHGSQETQYFGPGTRLLVL.

This clonotype was seen many times. This chain joins TRBV7-9 and TRBJ1-1; weak D call: TRBD1 (6 bases). This CDR3 has 15 amino acids. V gave up 1 base and J gave up 5 bases, with 14 bases separating them. In germline, CDR1 is SEHNR, CDR2 FQNEAQ (reference sequence). For the CDR3, the DNA is TGTGCCAGCAGCTTAGTGTCAGGCAGGGGAACTGAAGCTTTCTTT. Its translation is CASSLVSGRGTEAFF.

This clonotype showed up just a few times. This sequence joins TRBV6-2 or TRBV6-3 and TRBJ1-4; weak D call: TRBD1 (6 bases). The CDR3 sequence is 16 residues long. V dropped 6 bases and J dropped 0 bases, with 14 bases sitting between them. Germline lookup yields CDR1 MNHEY and CDR2 SVGEGT. The CDR3 is CASSSGTLSTNEKLFF. The CDR3 region has the DNA TGTGCCAGCAGCTCCGGGACACTCTCAACTAATGAAAAACTGTTTTTT.